These 6 T cell receptor beta chains were sequenced from one sample in a study of blood T cell repertoires in COVID-19. Some clones are missing from TCRdb's copy, which holds only in-frame ones; the method was immunoSEQ multiplex PCR. The sample consists of 160,000 or so clones, 90% of them appearing once. The sequencing sample was made of peripheral blood. Source of these receptors: a man aged 60-69 years with active or convalescent COVID-19.

The chain uses TRBV29-1 and TRBJ1-3, with D perhaps matching TRBD1 (6 bases). This CDR3 comprises 12 residues. The ends were cut back, 6 bases at V and 2 bases at J, with 8 bases in the middle. Germline CDR1 SQVTM, CDR2 ANQGSEA. The CDR3 sequence: CSVRDTGNTIYF. CDR3 nucleotide sequence: TGCAGCGTCCGGGACACTGGAAACACCATATATTTT.

The chain is built from TRBV6-1 and TRBJ2-2; a possible D gene is TRBD1 (5 bases). From germline, CDR1 is MNHNS and CDR2 SASEGT. CDR3 length equals 16 residues. V was trimmed by 2 bases and J by 1 base, leaving 11 bases between them. CDR3 coding DNA: TGTGCCAGCAGTGAATTGGCAGGGCGGAACACCGGGGAGCTGTTTTTT. The encoded protein is CASSELAGRNTGELFF.

The table lists this clone with a few counts. The chain uses TRBV28 and TRBJ1-2; D possibly corresponds to TRBD1 (5 bases). Germline V gives CDR1 MDHEN, CDR2 SYDVKM. The CDR3 covers 13 residues. V gave up 3 bases and J gave up 7 bases, with 12 bases separating them. In DNA, the CDR3 is TGTGCCAGCAGTTTGGACTTGGGGGGTGGCTACACCTTC. It encodes CASSLDLGGGYTF.

The V and J genes are TRBV6-2 or TRBV6-3 and TRBJ2-7; D perhaps matches TRBD1 (6 bases). From germline, CDR1 is MNHEY and CDR2 SVGEGT. V was clipped by 2 bases and J by 5 bases, with 25 bases between them. This CDR3 has 18 residues. For the CDR3, the DNA is TGTGCCAGCAGTTACACTCGAAATAGGTCCAGGGGTGCCCACGAGCAGTACTTC. This translates into CASSYTRNRSRGAHEQYF.

The chain employs TRBV3-1 (or the pseudogene TRBV3-2) and TRBJ1-5; 8 bases are shared with TRBD1. Germline loops: CDR1 LGHDT, CDR2 YNNKEL (reference sequence). V lost 0 bases, J lost 7 bases, and 5 bases stayed unmatched. This CDR3 comprises 15 residues. As DNA, the CDR3 is TGTGCCAGCAGCCAAGAGGACAGGGAAGGGCAGCCCCAGCATTTT. Protein sequence: CASSQEDREGQPQHF.

This chain uses TRBV9 with TRBJ2-5; 10 bases are a match to TRBD2. V gave up 0 bases and J gave up 2 bases; unmatched junction bases: 10. Germline V lookup: CDR1 SGDLS, CDR2 YYNGEE. The CDR3 sequence is 18 residues long. CDR3 in amino acids: CASSVVPSGSPIQETQYF. CDR3 nucleotides: TGTGCCAGCAGCGTAGTACCTAGCGGGAGCCCAATTCAAGAGACCCAGTACTTC.